This entry lists 27 T cell receptor beta chains sequenced from one sample in a study of OX40 agonist ivuxolimab in advanced cancers. Measured with immunoSEQ multiplex PCR; TCRdb has only the in-frame clones, and not every one. The repertoire holds more than 65,000 clones, with around 90% as singletons. The starting material was CD4+ or CD8+ T cells sorted from blood, obtained in a trial of the OX40 agonist ivuxolimab. Source of these receptors: an adult with an advanced solid tumor such as melanoma, head and neck, liver or kidney cancer.

This sequence joins TRBV6-6 and TRBJ1-1; the D is unclear. This CDR3 comprises 13 residues. Per the germline V gene, CDR1 is MNHNY and CDR2 is SVGAGI (reference sequence). Trimming took off 2 bases at V and 1 base at J, with 5 bases between the two ends. CDR3 region: CASSYETNTEAFF. CDR3 DNA sequence: TGTGCCAGCAGTTACGAGACGAACACTGAAGCTTTCTTT.

This chain joins TRBV5-1 and TRBJ1-1; 7 bases line up with TRBD1. The germline V gene has CDR1 SGHRS and CDR2 YFSETQ. V was pared by 4 bases and J by 1 base, with 4 bases of the junction left unmatched. CDR3 length: 14 residues. CDR3 sequence: CASSQGQRNTEAFF. The CDR3 bases are TGCGCCAGCAGCCAGGGACAGAGGAACACTGAAGCTTTCTTT.

The chain carries TRBV19 and TRBJ2-1; D may be TRBD2 (6 bases). There are 16 residues in the CDR3. The germline V and J ends were trimmed by 5 bases and 5 bases, with 19 bases remaining between them. CDR1 and CDR2 from the germline V gene are LNHDA and SQIVND (reference sequence). CDR3 in DNA: TGTGCCAGTAGTTCCACCTTGTCGGGGGTAAACAATGAGCAGTTCTTC. Amino acids: CASSSTLSGVNNEQFF.

V and J are TRBV29-1 and TRBJ2-5, with 7 bases lining up with TRBD1. Germline loops: CDR1 SQVTM, CDR2 ANQGSEA. The CDR3 length is 14 residues. Germline trimming cut 6 bases from V and 0 bases from J; bases unmatched to any gene: 7. As DNA, the CDR3 is TGCAGCGTCGTGAAACAGGGGAACCAAGAGACCCAGTACTTC. Protein product: CSVVKQGNQETQYF.

A few counts support this clone. This chain's CDR3 is CASSLIAGGRTDTQYF. CDR3 coding DNA: TGTGCCAGCAGTTTGATAGCGGGGGGACGCACAGATACGCAGTATTTT. V is TRBV28 and J is TRBJ2-3, with 10 bases aligning to TRBD2. This CDR3 region has 16 residues. Germline V gives CDR1 MDHEN, CDR2 SYDVKM. Trimming at V came to 3 bases and at J to 1 base, leaving 4 bases not matched to a gene.

The CDR3 bases are TGTGCCAGCAGGCGGGGAGCGCGCTCTCGGGAGACCCAGTACTTC. It encodes CASRRGARSRETQYF. The chain links TRBV2 to TRBJ2-5; perhaps TRBD2 as D (6 bases). Germline V CDR1 and CDR2: SNHLY, FYNNEI. The ends were cut back, 6 bases at V and 5 bases at J, with 19 bases in the middle. This CDR3 comprises 15 residues.

The V gene is TRBV5-5, the J gene TRBJ1-5; D unclear. V lost 4 bases and J 5 bases, leaving 10 bases between the germline ends. This CDR3 contains 13 residues. From germline, CDR1 is SGHKS and CDR2 YYEKEE (reference sequence). The CDR3 region has the DNA TGTGCCAGCAGCCTCACAGTGGATCAGCCCCAGCATTTT. It translates to CASSLTVDQPQHF.

This chain uses TRBV6-5 with TRBJ2-1; perhaps TRBD1 as D (5 bases). CDR3 length equals 16 residues. Germline V lookup: CDR1 MNHEY, CDR2 SVGAGI. The V end was cut by 0 bases, the J end by 4 bases, with 13 bases between. CDR3: CASSYSWQGGYNEQFF. The CDR3 DNA follows: TGTGCCAGCAGTTACTCGTGGCAGGGCGGATACAATGAGCAGTTCTTC.

V gene TRBV6-1 combines with J gene TRBJ1-1; 7 positions agree with TRBD1. This CDR3 is built from 15 residues. Germline CDR1 reads MNHNS; CDR2 reads SASEGT. Trimming cost V 5 bases and J 6 bases; bases outside gene matches: 12. The CDR3 loop reads CASSPLATGRAEAFF. DNA of the CDR3: TGTGCCAGCAGTCCCCTGGCGACAGGGAGGGCTGAAGCTTTCTTT.

V is TRBV5-1 and J is TRBJ1-4; no clear D gene. The CDR3 has 15 amino acids. V lost 4 bases and J 0 bases, leaving 10 bases between the germline ends. CDR1 and CDR2 from the germline V gene are SGHRS and YFSETQ. CDR3 in amino acids: CASSVDPATNEKLFF. DNA of the CDR3: TGCGCCAGCAGCGTGGACCCTGCAACTAATGAAAAACTGTTTTTT.

The chain carries TRBV4-1 and TRBJ1-2, with a possible D match to TRBD1 (5 bases). This CDR3 is 15 amino acids long. V gave up 4 bases and J gave up 8 bases, with 20 bases separating them. CDR1 MGHRA and CDR2 YSYEKL come from the germline V gene. The CDR3, as DNA: TGCGCCAGCAGCCCCCTCGGGGCCGATTTGGGAGGCTACACCTTC. Translated: CASSPLGADLGGYTF.

This chain uses TRBV28 with TRBJ1-5; 10 bases fit TRBD1. The CDR3 is 15 amino acids. J gave up 4 bases and V 7 bases, and 7 bases lay outside the gene matches. CDR1 is MDHEN, CDR2 SYDVKM, per germline. CDR3 sequence: CASTRDRGPNQPQHF. The CDR3 bases are TGTGCCAGCACCCGGGACAGGGGCCCTAATCAGCCCCAGCATTTT.

CDR3 sequence: CASSPGTSGANVLTF. The CDR3 DNA reads as TGTGCCAGCAGCCCCGGGACCTCTGGGGCCAACGTCCTGACTTTC. The chain is built from TRBV11-3 and TRBJ2-6; D is tentatively TRBD1 or TRBD2 (5 bases each). Germline V gene sequence: CDR1 SGHNT, CDR2 YENEEA. This CDR3 has 15 amino acids. The V gene lost 5 bases and the J gene lost 0 bases, with 8 bases spanning the gap. The full variable domain, in which reference TRBV11-3 and TRBJ2-6 provide the parts outside the CDR3, is EAGVVQSPRYKIIEKKQPVAFWCNPISGHNTLYWYLQNLGQGPELLIRYENEEAVDDSQLPKDRFSAERLKGVDSTLKIQPAELGDSAVYLCASSPGTSGANVLTFGAGSRLTVL.

The V call is TRBV28, the J call TRBJ1-2, with D unresolved. The CDR3 has 12 residues. Germline CDR1 and CDR2: MDHEN and SYDVKM. The germline V and J ends were trimmed by 4 bases and 3 bases, with 6 bases remaining between them. This CDR3 is CASSWTDYGYTF. CDR3 in DNA: TGTGCCAGCAGTTGGACGGACTATGGCTACACCTTC.

The DNA of the CDR3 is TGTGCCAGCAGCAAGACTAAGACGTACGAGCAGTACTTC. It translates to CASSKTKTYEQYF. The genes are TRBV13 and TRBJ2-7; perhaps TRBD2 as D (5 bases). Trimming stripped 5 bases from V and 4 bases from J, with 12 bases between. The CDR3 is 13 amino acids. CDR1 PRHDT and CDR2 FYEKMQ come from the germline V gene (reference sequence). Complete variable domain (other parts from reference TRBV13 and TRBJ2-7): AAGVIQSPRHLIKEKRETATLKCYPIPRHDTVYWYQQGPGQDPQFLISFYEKMQSDKGSIPDRFSAQQFSDYHSELNMSSLELGDSALYFCASSKTKTYEQYFGPGTRLTVT.

The chain uses TRBV11-2 and TRBJ2-5, with 7 bases matching TRBD1. Trimming took 5 bases from V and 4 from J; bases not matched to a gene: 10. Germline CDR1 is SGHAT and CDR2 is FQNNGV. This CDR3 is built from 15 residues. The CDR3, as DNA: TGTGCCAGCAGCCCCCTAATTAGGACAGGAGAGACCCAGTACTTC. It translates to CASSPLIRTGETQYF.

The chain has TRBV5-1 and TRBJ2-5; 7 bases match TRBD2. The CDR3 totals 16 residues. V gave up 0 bases and J gave up 5 bases; unmatched junction bases: 10. CDR1 is SGHRS and CDR2 is YFSETQ in the germline V gene. CDR3 coding DNA: TGCGCCAGCAGCTTGGATCCGGGAGGACGGGGGGAGACCCAGTACTTC. Amino acid sequence: CASSLDPGGRGETQYF.

The chain combines TRBV6-1 with TRBJ1-5, with D unresolved. In germline, CDR1 is MNHNS, CDR2 SASEGT. V lost 4 bases and J 0 bases, leaving 7 bases between the germline ends. This CDR3 has 14 residues. CDR3 coding DNA: TGTGCCAGCAGTGTAGGCGATAGCAATCAGCCCCAGCATTTT. This encodes CASSVGDSNQPQHF.

This clone showed up just a few times. The chain carries TRBV7-2 and TRBJ2-4; 9 nucleotides align to TRBD2. This CDR3 comprises 17 residues. V lost 2 bases and J lost 6; bases outside the gene matches: 11. CDR1 is SGHTA, CDR2 FQGNSA, per germline. DNA for the CDR3: TGTGCCAGCAGCTTAATCAGGGCGGGGGGGCCGAGAAACATTCAGTACTTC. It codes for CASSLIRAGGPRNIQYF.

The V call is TRBV29-1, the J call TRBJ2-2, with a possible D match to TRBD1 (5 bases). V dropped 7 bases and J dropped 0 bases, with 9 bases sitting between them. The CDR3 totals 13 residues. Per germline, CDR1 SQVTM and CDR2 ANQGSEA. The CDR3 reads CSGQKTNTGELFF. CDR3 bases: TGCAGCGGACAGAAGACGAACACCGGGGAGCTGTTTTTT.

The rearrangement links TRBV5-1 to TRBJ2-1; 10 bases line up with TRBD2. Germline V gives CDR1 SGHRS, CDR2 YFSETQ. The CDR3 contains 16 residues. The ends lost 3 bases at V and 7 bases at J; junction bases unmatched: 10. CDR3 loop: CASSSEPLAGANEQFF. Written as DNA, the CDR3 is TGCGCCAGCAGCTCCGAGCCTCTAGCGGGAGCTAATGAGCAGTTCTTC.

The V gene is TRBV6-6, the J gene TRBJ1-5; 7 nucleotides agree with TRBD1. The germline gives CDR1 MNHNY, CDR2 SVGAGI (reference sequence). J was trimmed by 4 bases and V by 6 bases; bases with no gene match: 6. The CDR3 runs to 14 residues. CDR3 bases: TGTGCCAGCAGCTCCCGACAGGGTAATCAGCCCCAGCATTTT. As protein: CASSSRQGNQPQHF.

V usage is TRBV6-1 and J usage is TRBJ2-4; D unclear. V was clipped by 1 base and J by 0 bases, with 19 bases between them. Looked up from germline, CDR1 is MNHNS and CDR2 is SASEGT. The CDR3 is 19 residues long. CDR3 in amino acids: CASSEGRGALGIAKNIQYF. The CDR3 region has the DNA TGTGCCAGCAGTGAAGGGCGTGGAGCTTTAGGAATAGCCAAAAACATTCAGTACTTC.

This clone was counted only a few times. J is TRBJ2-1 and V is TRBV5-6, with unresolved D. Germline lookup yields CDR1 SGHDT and CDR2 YYEEEE. V lost 0 bases to trimming and J lost 4 bases, with 8 bases between them. CDR3 length: 14 residues. In DNA, the CDR3 is TGTGCCAGCAGCTTGGGACACCAATACAATGAGCAGTTCTTC. Translated, it gives CASSLGHQYNEQFF.

This chain joins TRBV28 and TRBJ2-2; the D gene is possibly TRBD2 (5 bases). The length of the CDR3 is 15 residues. V dropped 5 bases and J dropped 4 bases, with 14 bases sitting between them. The germline CDR1 and CDR2 sequences are MDHEN and SYDVKM. CDR3 nucleotide sequence: TGTGCCAGCAGTCCCAGGACTCCCAGCACCGGGGAGCTGTTTTTT. Amino acids: CASSPRTPSTGELFF.

This chain links TRBV5-1 with TRBJ2-1; 9 nucleotides line up with TRBD1. The CDR3 extends over 15 amino acids. The V gene end was trimmed by 4 bases and the J gene end by 8 bases; junction bases not matched to a gene: 10. Germline assignment: CDR1 SGHRS and CDR2 YFSETQ. CDR3 sequence: CASSRAGQGPDEQFF. In DNA form, the CDR3 reads TGCGCCAGCAGCCGCGCGGGACAGGGTCCGGATGAGCAGTTCTTC.

This sequence joins TRBV7-2 and TRBJ2-2; D is perhaps TRBD2 (6 bases). With 8 bases removed from V and 4 bases from J, the gap between germline ends came to 14 bases. The CDR3 is 14 residues long. CDR1 is SGHTA and CDR2 is FQGNSA in the germline V gene. This CDR3 is CASRTAGPTGELFF. The DNA of the CDR3 is TGTGCCAGCCGGACGGCGGGGCCCACCGGGGAGCTGTTTTTT.